These 29 T cell receptor beta chains originate from one sample sequenced in a study of cytomegalovirus exposure and HLA in healthy donors. The PCR contained 60 Vbeta and 13 Jbeta primers. The table came from immunoSEQ multiplex PCR; TCRdb's copy has only in-frame clones and leaves some out. The data show roughly 130,000 clones, roughly 73% seen once. The sample was PBMCs. Receptors were obtained from a woman aged 40-49 years in good health and CMV-seronegative.

The CDR3 bases are TGTGCCAGCAAACGAGGAACTAGCGGGGTGCCAGATACGCAGTATTTT. Its translation: CASKRGTSGVPDTQYF. This chain uses TRBV7-2 with TRBJ2-3; 10 bases fit TRBD2. After removal of 7 bases from V and 4 bases from J, the junction contained 11 bases not matched to a gene. Germline CDR1 SGHTA, CDR2 FQGNSA. The CDR3 has 16 amino acids.

This rearrangement joins TRBV5-5 to TRBJ1-5; D possibly corresponds to TRBD1 (5 bases). V lost 2 bases and J lost 5, with 14 bases in between. CDR1 SGHKS and CDR2 YYEKEE come from the germline V gene (reference sequence). CDR3 length: 15 amino acids. The CDR3 reads CASSFRGDWDQPQHF. In DNA form, the CDR3 reads TGTGCCAGCAGCTTTCGAGGGGACTGGGATCAGCCCCAGCATTTT.

The table lists this clone with a count of one. The CDR3 DNA reads as TGTGCCAGCAGCGACAGCTTAACCTACGAGCAGTACTTC. Protein: CASSDSLTYEQYF. V gene TRBV6-5 combines with J gene TRBJ2-7, with D perhaps TRBD1 (5 bases). There are 13 residues in the CDR3. Germline V gene lookup returns CDR1 MNHEY and CDR2 SVGAGI. V was clipped by 6 bases and J by 2 bases, with 11 bases between them.

This clone was found once. The V call is TRBV5-6, the J call TRBJ1-6; 7 nucleotides agree with TRBD1. CDR1 is SGHDT, CDR2 YYEEEE, per germline. V trimming: 6 bases; J trimming: 9 bases; junction bases outside the gene matches: 9. There are 14 residues in the CDR3. The CDR3 here is CASTLRDSSSPLHF. The CDR3 DNA reads as TGTGCCAGCACCCTCCGGGACAGTAGTTCACCCCTCCACTTT.

The J gene is TRBJ1-5, the V gene TRBV11-2; TRBD1 is a possible D gene (6 bases). The CDR3 is 13 residues long. V was clipped by 4 bases and J by 9 bases, with 13 bases between them. Per germline, CDR1 SGHAT and CDR2 FQNNGV. This chain's CDR3 is CASSSTQGTPQHF. CDR3 coding DNA: TGTGCCAGCAGCTCCACCCAGGGGACGCCCCAGCATTTT. Based on the CDR3 plus reference TRBV11-2 and TRBJ1-5, the full variable domain is EAGVAQSPRYKIIEKRQSVAFWCNPISGHATLYWYQQILGQGPKLLIQFQNNGVVDDSQLPKDRFSAERLKGVDSTLKIQPAKLEDSAVYLCASSSTQGTPQHFGDGTRLSIL.

V is TRBV19 and J is TRBJ1-1, with a possible D match to TRBD1 (5 bases). Deletions cut 6 bases from V and 4 bases from J, with 9 bases between. Germline V gives CDR1 LNHDA, CDR2 SQIVND (reference sequence). The CDR3 extends over 12 amino acids. CDR3 DNA: TGTGCCAGTAGGGAGGGGTTCACTGAAGCTTTCTTT. It specifies CASREGFTEAFF.

The chain joins TRBV28 to TRBJ1-2, with TRBD1 matching 11 bases. The V segment lost 0 bases and the J segment 8 bases; nucleotides outside the gene matches: 8. The CDR3 length is 16 residues. Germline V gene lookup returns CDR1 MDHEN and CDR2 SYDVKM. In DNA, the CDR3 is TGTGCCAGCAGTTTATGGGGACAGGGGGTAGAAGAGGGCTACACCTTC. This translates into CASSLWGQGVEEGYTF.

The gene calls are TRBV6-6 and TRBJ2-1; perhaps TRBD1 as D (6 bases). Trimming pared 5 bases from V and 4 bases from J, leaving 9 bases between. This CDR3 comprises 13 residues. Per the germline V gene, CDR1 is MNHNY and CDR2 is SVGAGI (reference sequence). CDR3 residues: CASSKGGYNEQFF. The CDR3 DNA reads TGTGCCAGCAGTAAAGGGGGTTACAATGAGCAGTTCTTC.

The rearrangement uses TRBV5-6 and TRBJ2-3; D may be TRBD2 (6 bases). Trimming removed 2 bases from V and 3 bases from J, with 13 bases in between. The V gene's germline CDR1 is SGHDT and CDR2 YYEEEE. CDR3 length: 15 residues. CDR3 in DNA: TGTGCCAGCAGCTTTGCGGGAATCAAAACAGATACGCAGTATTTT. As protein: CASSFAGIKTDTQYF. Together with reference TRBV5-6 and TRBJ2-3, the CDR3 gives the full variable domain: DAGVTQSPTHLIKTRGQQVTLRCSPKSGHDTVSWYQQALGQGPQFIFQYYEEEERQRGNFPDRFSGHQFPNYSSELNVNALLLGDSALYLCASSFAGIKTDTQYFGPGTRLTVL.

The V call is TRBV2, the J call TRBJ1-2; D remains unclear. Trimming cost V 2 bases and J 8 bases, with 15 bases left between them. Germline CDR1 and CDR2: SNHLY and FYNNEI. This CDR3 has 14 amino acids. The CDR3 reads CASSELDGSRGYTF. CDR3 DNA: TGTGCCAGCAGTGAACTTGACGGGTCTAGGGGCTACACCTTC.

This chain links TRBV2 with TRBJ1-1; D unresolved. The CDR3 is made up of 15 amino acids. V was clipped by 8 bases and J by 0 bases, with 16 bases between them. CDR1 is SNHLY and CDR2 is FYNNEI in the germline V gene. CDR3 nucleotide sequence: TGTGCCAGCCGTCTTTTTACAATTTTGAACACTGAAGCTTTCTTT. This codes for CASRLFTILNTEAFF.

The chain is built from TRBV9 and TRBJ2-5; D remains ambiguous. The germline V gene encodes CDR1 SGDLS and CDR2 YYNGEE. The CDR3 runs 15 residues. V shed 4 bases and J shed 4 bases, with 17 bases lying between them. The CDR3 DNA reads TGTGCCAGCAGCAATTCACTTAGTGAATTAGAGACCCAGTACTTC. As protein: CASSNSLSELETQYF.

The chain links TRBV2 to TRBJ2-1, with D perhaps TRBD1 (5 bases). Germline CDR1 is SNHLY and CDR2 is FYNNEI. The V gene lost 1 base and the J gene lost 11 bases, with 9 bases spanning the gap. The CDR3 sequence is 12 residues long. Written as DNA, the CDR3 is TGTGCCAGCAGTGAAGAGGGGCGTAAGCAGTTCTTC. It is translated as CASSEEGRKQFF.

This rearrangement joins TRBV25-1 to TRBJ2-7; a possible D gene is TRBD2 (6 bases). Germline V gene sequence: CDR1 MGHDK, CDR2 SYGVNS. V lost 6 bases and J lost 4, with 19 bases in between. CDR3 length: 15 residues. The CDR3 loop reads CASRTVYVREYEQYF. The CDR3 nucleotides read TGTGCCAGCAGGACCGTATATGTACGGGAGTACGAGCAGTACTTC.

The V gene is TRBV28, the J gene TRBJ2-7, with D possibly TRBD2 on 5 matching bases. The CDR3 has 14 amino acids. Germline V gene data show CDR1 as MDHEN and CDR2 as SYDVKM. V lost 6 bases and J 4 bases, leaving 16 bases between the germline ends. The CDR3 DNA reads TGTGCCAGCAGCCACCTAGCAGGAAAATACGAGCAGTACGTC. Amino acid sequence: CASSHLAGKYEQYV.

The rearrangement links TRBV18 to TRBJ2-2; TRBD1 might be the D (6 bases). Germline assignment: CDR1 KGHSH and CDR2 LQKENI. CDR3 length: 15 amino acids. Trimming took 3 bases from V and 5 from J, leaving 13 bases between them. CDR3 nucleotides: TGTGCCAGCTCACCTCAAACACAGGGTACCGGGGAGCTGTTTTTT. It encodes CASSPQTQGTGELFF.

The chain employs TRBV5-1 and TRBJ2-2; tentative D call: TRBD2 (5 bases). The CDR3 is 13 residues long. The V gene's germline CDR1 is SGHRS and CDR2 YFSETQ. V was cut by 2 bases and J by 5 bases, with 7 bases left in between. The CDR3 DNA reads TGCGCCAGCAGCTTTGAGGGTACCGGGGAGCTGTTTTTT. This gives the protein CASSFEGTGELFF.

The chain joins TRBV5-1 to TRBJ2-5, with D maybe TRBD1 (6 bases). The end of the DNA is better explained by TRBJ2-7, so the J call may be wrong. The CDR3 runs to 13 residues. In germline, CDR1 is SGHRS, CDR2 YFSETQ. Written as DNA, the CDR3 is TGCGCCAGCAGCAGGGACAAGTCCTACGAGCAGTACTTC. Its translation is CASSRDKSYEQYF.

This chain uses TRBV28 with TRBJ2-1, with 10 bases identical to TRBD2. CDR1 MDHEN and CDR2 SYDVKM come from the germline V gene. With V trimmed by 3 bases and J by 10 bases, 9 bases remained unmatched. The CDR3 runs to 15 residues. This CDR3 reads CASSLMSAGGREQFF. CDR3 nucleotides: TGTGCCAGCAGTTTGATGTCAGCGGGGGGGCGCGAGCAGTTCTTC.

The chain uses TRBV29-1 and TRBJ1-5; D is unclear. CDR1 and CDR2 (germline): SQVTM, ANQGSEA. V lost 4 bases and J lost 1, with 14 bases in between. The CDR3 spans 15 residues. The CDR3: CSVVTSRNSNQPQHF. CDR3 in DNA: TGCAGCGTTGTGACATCCCGGAACAGCAATCAGCCCCAGCATTTT.

Remarks on this clone: The junction shows a germline mismatch at one end, possibly a read error. The gene calls are TRBV7-9 and TRBJ2-5, with 9 bases that match TRBD1. This CDR3 contains 16 residues. The germline CDR1 and CDR2 sequences are SEHNR and FQNEAQ (reference sequence). CDR3 nucleotide sequence: TGTTCCAGCAGCTTAGGGGACAGGGTTGCACAAGAGACCCAGTACTTC. This translates into CSSSLGDRVAQETQYF.

The table lists this clone with a count of one. The chain employs TRBV7-6 and TRBJ2-1; TRBD1 is a possible D gene (6 bases). The CDR3 runs to 15 residues. Trimming pared 7 bases from V and 4 bases from J, leaving 17 bases between. Germline CDR1 is SGHVS and CDR2 is FNYEAQ. In DNA, the CDR3 is TGTGCCAGCACCGACGGGGTCAGGGGTTACAATGAGCAGTTCTTC. Its protein product is CASTDGVRGYNEQFF.

A few counts support this clone. The identical CDR3 is also encoded by other nucleotide sequences in the sample. The chain couples TRBV6-5 to TRBJ1-1, with D unresolved. The V end lost 2 bases, the J end lost 4 bases, and 8 bases lay between the germline ends. The germline CDR1 and CDR2 sequences are MNHEY and SVGAGI. This CDR3 spans 13 amino acids. The CDR3 here is CASSYSPGTEAFF. The CDR3 DNA reads TGTGCCAGCAGTTACAGCCCTGGCACTGAAGCTTTCTTT.

This clone has just a few counts. The chain links TRBV6-1 to TRBJ1-3; D is undetermined. CDR3 size: 14 residues. Trimming took 4 bases from V and 4 from J, leaving 11 bases between them. Germline V gene lookup returns CDR1 MNHNS and CDR2 SASEGT. CDR3 in amino acids: CASSAQYSGNTIYF. In DNA, the CDR3 is TGTGCCAGCAGTGCACAGTATTCGGGAAACACCATATATTTT.

The V call is TRBV14, the J call TRBJ1-4; D remains unclear. Germline V lookup: CDR1 SGHDN, CDR2 FVKESK. The CDR3 contains 16 residues. Trimming removed 0 bases at V and 7 bases at J, with 15 bases between. Here the CDR3 DNA reads TGTGCCAGCAGCCAAGAAAGTAGGTCAGGAGGTGAAAAACTGTTTTTT. Protein: CASSQESRSGGEKLFF. The whole variable domain, filled in from reference TRBV14 and TRBJ1-4, reads EAGVTQFPSHSVIEKGQTVTLRCDPISGHDNLYWYRRVMGKEIKFLLHFVKESKQDESGMPNNRFLAERTGGTYSTLKVQPAELEDSGVYFCASSQESRSGGEKLFFGSGTQLSVL.

The chain uses TRBV10-1 and TRBJ2-1, with 12 bases fitting TRBD2. The CDR3 covers 20 residues. Looked up from germline, CDR1 is WNHNN and CDR2 is SYGVQD (reference sequence). The V and J ends lost 4 bases and 4 bases, in that order; junction bases with no gene match: 17. The CDR3 reads CASSGRTTSGGLRHYNEQFF. CDR3 bases: TGCGCCAGCAGTGGTCGGACTACTAGCGGGGGGTTGCGGCATTACAATGAGCAGTTCTTC.

V and J are TRBV7-9 and TRBJ2-5; 7 bases fit TRBD1. The V segment lost 5 bases and the J segment 3 bases; nucleotides outside the gene matches: 3. Germline V CDR1 and CDR2: SEHNR, FQNEAQ (reference sequence). This CDR3 spans 13 amino acids. The CDR3 DNA reads TGTGCCAGCAGCCGGGACAGCAAAGAGACCCAGTACTTC. Translating gives CASSRDSKETQYF. Full variable domain (outside the CDR3, taken from reference TRBV7-9 and TRBJ2-5): DTGVSQNPRHKITKRGQNVTFRCDPISEHNRLYWYRQTLGQGPEFLTYFQNEAQLEKSRLLSDRFSAERPKGSFSTLEIQRTEQGDSAMYLCASSRDSKETQYFGPGTRLLVL.

The chain couples TRBV4-3 to TRBJ1-2, with 12 bases that match TRBD1. V gave up 1 base and J gave up 8 bases; unmatched junction bases: 8. The CDR3 length is 16 residues. Per the germline V gene, CDR1 is LGHNA and CDR2 is YSLEER. In DNA form, the CDR3 reads TGCGCCAGCAGCCAAGGGGCCGGGACAGGGGGCTTCGGCTACACCTTC. Encoded protein: CASSQGAGTGGFGYTF.

The V gene is TRBV13, the J gene TRBJ1-2; D remains unclear. Germline CDR1 reads PRHDT; CDR2 reads FYEKMQ (reference sequence). V gave up 0 bases and J gave up 8 bases, with 19 bases separating them. CDR3 length: 16 residues. This CDR3 is CASSLGQLATAFGYTF. Here the CDR3 DNA reads TGTGCCAGCAGCTTAGGGCAGTTAGCAACCGCCTTCGGCTACACCTTC. Based on the CDR3 plus reference TRBV13 and TRBJ1-2, the full variable domain is AAGVIQSPRHLIKEKRETATLKCYPIPRHDTVYWYQQGPGQDPQFLISFYEKMQSDKGSIPDRFSAQQFSDYHSELNMSSLELGDSALYFCASSLGQLATAFGYTFGSGTRLTVV.